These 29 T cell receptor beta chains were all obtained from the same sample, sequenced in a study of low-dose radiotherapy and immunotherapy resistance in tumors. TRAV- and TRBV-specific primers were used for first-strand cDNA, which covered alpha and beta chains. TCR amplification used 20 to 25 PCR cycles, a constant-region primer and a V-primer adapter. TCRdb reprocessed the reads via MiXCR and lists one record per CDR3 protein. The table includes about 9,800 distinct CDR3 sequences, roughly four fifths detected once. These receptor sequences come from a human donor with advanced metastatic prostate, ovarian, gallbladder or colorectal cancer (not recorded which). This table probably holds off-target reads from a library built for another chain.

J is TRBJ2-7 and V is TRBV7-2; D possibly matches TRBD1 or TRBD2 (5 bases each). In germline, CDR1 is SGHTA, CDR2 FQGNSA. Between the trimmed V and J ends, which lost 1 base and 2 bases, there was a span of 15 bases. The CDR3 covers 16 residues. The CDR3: CASSLGGTGRTYEQYF. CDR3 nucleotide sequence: TGTGCCAGCAGCTTAGGGGGGACGGGACGCACCTACGAGCAGTACTTC.

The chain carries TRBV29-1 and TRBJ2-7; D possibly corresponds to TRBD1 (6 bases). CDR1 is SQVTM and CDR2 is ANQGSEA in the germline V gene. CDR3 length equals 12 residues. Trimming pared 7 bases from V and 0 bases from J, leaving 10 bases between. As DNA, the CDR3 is TGCAGCGGCCGGGACAACTCCTACGAGCAGTACTTC. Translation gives CSGRDNSYEQYF.

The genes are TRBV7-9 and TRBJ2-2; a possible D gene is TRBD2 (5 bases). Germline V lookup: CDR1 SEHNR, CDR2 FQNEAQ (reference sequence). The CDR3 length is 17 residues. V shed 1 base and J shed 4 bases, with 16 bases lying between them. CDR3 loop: CASSLGRTDRSTGELFF. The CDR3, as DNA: TGTGCCAGCAGCTTAGGGCGGACTGATAGGAGCACCGGGGAGCTGTTTTTT. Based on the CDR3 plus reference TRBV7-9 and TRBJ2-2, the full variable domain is DTGVSQNPRHKITKRGQNVTFRCDPISEHNRLYWYRQTLGQGPEFLTYFQNEAQLEKSRLLSDRFSAERPKGSFSTLEIQRTEQGDSAMYLCASSLGRTDRSTGELFFGEGSRLTVL.

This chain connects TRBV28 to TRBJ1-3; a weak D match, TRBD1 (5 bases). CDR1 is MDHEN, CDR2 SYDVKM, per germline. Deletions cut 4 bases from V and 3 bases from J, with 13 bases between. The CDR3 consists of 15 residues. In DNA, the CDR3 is TGTGCCAGCAGTTCCCCGGGGGGAAGTGGAAACACCATATATTTT. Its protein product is CASSSPGGSGNTIYF.

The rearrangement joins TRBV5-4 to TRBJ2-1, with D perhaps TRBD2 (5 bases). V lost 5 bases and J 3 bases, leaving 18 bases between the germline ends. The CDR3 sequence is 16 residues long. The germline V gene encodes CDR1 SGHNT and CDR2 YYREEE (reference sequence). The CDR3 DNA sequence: TGTGCCAGCAGGCGGTATATTGCGGCGGGCTACAATGAGCAGTTCTTC. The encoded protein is CASRRYIAAGYNEQFF.

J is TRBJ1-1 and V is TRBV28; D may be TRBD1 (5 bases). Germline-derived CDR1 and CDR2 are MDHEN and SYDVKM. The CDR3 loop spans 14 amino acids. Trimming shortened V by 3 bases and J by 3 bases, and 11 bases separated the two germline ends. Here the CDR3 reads CASSLPGTYTEAFF. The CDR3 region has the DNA TGTGCCAGCAGTTTGCCCGGGACCTACACTGAAGCTTTCTTT.

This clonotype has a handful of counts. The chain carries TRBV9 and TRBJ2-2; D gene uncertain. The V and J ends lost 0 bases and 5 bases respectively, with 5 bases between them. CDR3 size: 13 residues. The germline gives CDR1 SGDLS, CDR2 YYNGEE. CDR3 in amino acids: CASSVGGTGELFF. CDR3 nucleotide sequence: TGTGCCAGCAGCGTAGGGGGAACCGGGGAGCTGTTTTTT.

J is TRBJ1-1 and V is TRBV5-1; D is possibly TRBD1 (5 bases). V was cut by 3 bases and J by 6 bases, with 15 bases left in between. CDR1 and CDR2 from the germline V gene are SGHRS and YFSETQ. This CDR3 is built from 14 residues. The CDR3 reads CASSSGERVAEAFF. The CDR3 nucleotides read TGCGCCAGCAGCTCGGGGGAGCGCGTCGCTGAAGCTTTCTTT.

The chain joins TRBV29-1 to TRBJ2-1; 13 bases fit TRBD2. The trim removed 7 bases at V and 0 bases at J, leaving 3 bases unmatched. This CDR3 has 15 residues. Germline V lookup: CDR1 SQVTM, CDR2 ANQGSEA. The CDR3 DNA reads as TGCAGCGCCGGGACTAGCGGGATCTCCTACAATGAGCAGTTCTTC. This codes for CSAGTSGISYNEQFF.

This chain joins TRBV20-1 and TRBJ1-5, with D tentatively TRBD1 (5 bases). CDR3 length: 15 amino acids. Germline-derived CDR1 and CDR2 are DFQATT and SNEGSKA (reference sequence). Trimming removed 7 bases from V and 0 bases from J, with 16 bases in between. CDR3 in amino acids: CSVRLGTDSNQPQHF. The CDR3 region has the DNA TGCAGTGTGAGACTGGGGACCGATAGCAATCAGCCCCAGCATTTT.

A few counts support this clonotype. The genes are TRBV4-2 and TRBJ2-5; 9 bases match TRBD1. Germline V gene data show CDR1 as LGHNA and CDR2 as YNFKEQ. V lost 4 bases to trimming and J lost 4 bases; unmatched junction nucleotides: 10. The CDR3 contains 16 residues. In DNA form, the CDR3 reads TGTGCCAGCAGCCCGGCCGGGACAGGGAATTTAGAGACCCAGTACTTC. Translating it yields CASSPAGTGNLETQYF.

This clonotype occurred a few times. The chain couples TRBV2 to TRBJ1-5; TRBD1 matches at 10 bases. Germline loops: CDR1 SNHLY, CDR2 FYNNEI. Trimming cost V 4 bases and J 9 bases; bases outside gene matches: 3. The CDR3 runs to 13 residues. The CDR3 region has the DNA TGTGCCAGCAGTGGGACAGGGGGTGTGCCCCAGCATTTT. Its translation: CASSGTGGVPQHF.

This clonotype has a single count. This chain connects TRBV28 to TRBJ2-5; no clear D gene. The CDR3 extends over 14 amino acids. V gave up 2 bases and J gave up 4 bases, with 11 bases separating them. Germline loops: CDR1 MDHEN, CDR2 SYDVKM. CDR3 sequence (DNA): TGTGCCAGCAGTTTAGTAGGGCCTCCAGAGACCCAGTACTTC. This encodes CASSLVGPPETQYF.

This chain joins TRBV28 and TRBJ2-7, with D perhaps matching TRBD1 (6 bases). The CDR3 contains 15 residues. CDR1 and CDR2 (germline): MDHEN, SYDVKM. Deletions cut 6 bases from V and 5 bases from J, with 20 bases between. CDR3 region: CASRLQGRPFNEQYF. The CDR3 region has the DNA TGTGCCAGCAGACTTCAGGGGCGCCCATTTAACGAGCAGTACTTC.

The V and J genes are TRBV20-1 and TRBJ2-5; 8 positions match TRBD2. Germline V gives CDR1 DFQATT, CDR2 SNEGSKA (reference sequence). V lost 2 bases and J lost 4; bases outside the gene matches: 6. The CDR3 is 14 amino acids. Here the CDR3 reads CSARKRETRETQYF. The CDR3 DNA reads TGCAGTGCTAGAAAGCGGGAGACCCGAGAGACCCAGTACTTC.

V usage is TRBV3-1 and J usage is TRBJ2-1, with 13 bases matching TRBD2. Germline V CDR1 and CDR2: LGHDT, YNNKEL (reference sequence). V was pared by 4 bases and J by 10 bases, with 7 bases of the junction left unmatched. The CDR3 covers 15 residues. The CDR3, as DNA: TGTGCCAGCAGCCCGGGACTAGCGGGATCAAGGGAGCAGTTCTTC. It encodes CASSPGLAGSREQFF.

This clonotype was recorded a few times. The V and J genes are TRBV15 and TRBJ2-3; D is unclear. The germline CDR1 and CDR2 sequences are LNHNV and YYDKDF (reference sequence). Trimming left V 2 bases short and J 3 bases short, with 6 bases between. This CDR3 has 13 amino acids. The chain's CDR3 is CATSRSRTDTQYF. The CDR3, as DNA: TGTGCCACCAGCAGATCACGGACAGATACGCAGTATTTT. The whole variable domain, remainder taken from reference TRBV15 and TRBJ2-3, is DAMVIQNPRYQVTQFGKPVTLSCSQTLNHNVMYWYQQKSSQAPKLLFHYYDKDFNNEADTPDNFQSRRPNTSFCFLDIRSPGLGDTAMYLCATSRSRTDTQYFGPGTRLTVL.

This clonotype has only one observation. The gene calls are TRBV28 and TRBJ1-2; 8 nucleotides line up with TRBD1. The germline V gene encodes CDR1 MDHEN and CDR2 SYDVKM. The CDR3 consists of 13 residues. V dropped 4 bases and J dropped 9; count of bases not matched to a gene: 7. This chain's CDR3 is CASSYRGAGSYTF. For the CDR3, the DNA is TGTGCCAGCAGTTACAGGGGGGCGGGGAGCTACACCTTC.

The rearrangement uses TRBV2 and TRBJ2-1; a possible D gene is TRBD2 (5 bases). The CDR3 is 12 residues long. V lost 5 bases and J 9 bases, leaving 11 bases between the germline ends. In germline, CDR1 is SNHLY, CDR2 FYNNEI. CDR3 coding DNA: TGTGCCAGCAGTCCGCGGGCTTCTGAGCAGTTCTTC. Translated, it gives CASSPRASEQFF. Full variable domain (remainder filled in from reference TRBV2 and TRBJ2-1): EPEVTQTPSHQVTQMGQEVILRCVPISNHLYFYWYRQILGQKVEFLVSFYNNEISEKSEIFDDQFSVERPDGSNFTLKIRSTKLEDSAMYFCASSPRASEQFFGPGTRLTVL.

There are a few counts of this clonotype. Written as DNA, the CDR3 is TGCAGCGTTGCCAGCGGGAGACTATCCTACAATGAGCAGTTCTTC. This encodes CSVASGRLSYNEQFF. The chain is built from TRBV29-1 and TRBJ2-1; 8 bases map to TRBD2. In germline, CDR1 is SQVTM, CDR2 ANQGSEA. The CDR3 length is 15 residues. V gave up 4 bases and J gave up 1 base; unmatched junction bases: 6.

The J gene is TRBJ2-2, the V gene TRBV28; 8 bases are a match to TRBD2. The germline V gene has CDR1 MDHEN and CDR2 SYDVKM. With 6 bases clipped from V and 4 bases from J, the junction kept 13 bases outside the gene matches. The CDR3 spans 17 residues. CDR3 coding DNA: TGTGCCAGCAGCCCCGTTTCCGGGAGGGCCGCCACCGGGGAGCTGTTTTTT. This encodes CASSPVSGRAATGELFF.

The CDR3 here is CASSQDGGSYNEQFF. Here the CDR3 DNA reads TGTGCCAGCAGCCAAGATGGGGGTTCCTACAATGAGCAGTTCTTC. This chain uses TRBV14 with TRBJ2-1; possibly TRBD1 or TRBD2 for D (5 bases each). Germline V CDR1 and CDR2: SGHDN, FVKESK. There are 15 residues in the CDR3. Trimming took off 0 bases at V and 1 base at J, with 7 bases between the two ends.

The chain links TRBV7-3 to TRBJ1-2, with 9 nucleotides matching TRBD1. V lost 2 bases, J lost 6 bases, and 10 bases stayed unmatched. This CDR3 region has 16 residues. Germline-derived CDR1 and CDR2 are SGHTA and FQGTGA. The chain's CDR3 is CASSLDGTGNPDGYTF. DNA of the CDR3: TGTGCCAGCAGCTTAGATGGGACAGGGAACCCTGATGGCTACACCTTC.

The CDR3 sequence: CASSVRGSPGETQYF. The DNA for the CDR3 is TGTGCCAGCAGCGTTCGCGGGAGCCCCGGGGAGACCCAGTACTTC. The rearrangement joins TRBV9 to TRBJ2-5; 7 bases fit TRBD2. Germline-derived CDR1 and CDR2 are SGDLS and YYNGEE. The ends lost 2 bases at V and 5 bases at J; junction bases unmatched: 9. The CDR3 consists of 15 residues.

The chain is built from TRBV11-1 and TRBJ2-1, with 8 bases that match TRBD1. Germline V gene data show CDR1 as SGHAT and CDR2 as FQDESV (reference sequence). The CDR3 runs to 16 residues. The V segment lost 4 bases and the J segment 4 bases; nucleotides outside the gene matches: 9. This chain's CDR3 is CASSYTAGTGYNEQFF. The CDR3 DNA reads TGTGCCAGCAGCTACACCGCCGGGACAGGATACAATGAGCAGTTCTTC.

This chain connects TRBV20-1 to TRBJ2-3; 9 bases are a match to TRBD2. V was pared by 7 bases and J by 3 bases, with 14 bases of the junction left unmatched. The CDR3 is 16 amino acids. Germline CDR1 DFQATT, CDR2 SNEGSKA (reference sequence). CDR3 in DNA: TGCAGTGTCACAACGGGCGGGAGGGCAAGGACAGATACGCAGTATTTT. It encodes CSVTTGGRARTDTQYF.

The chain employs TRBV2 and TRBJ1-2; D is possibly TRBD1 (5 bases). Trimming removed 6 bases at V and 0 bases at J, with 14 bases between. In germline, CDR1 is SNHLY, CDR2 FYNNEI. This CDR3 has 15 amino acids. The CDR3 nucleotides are TGTGCCAGCAGGACTCCGGCAGGGTCTAACTATGGCTACACCTTC. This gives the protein CASRTPAGSNYGYTF.

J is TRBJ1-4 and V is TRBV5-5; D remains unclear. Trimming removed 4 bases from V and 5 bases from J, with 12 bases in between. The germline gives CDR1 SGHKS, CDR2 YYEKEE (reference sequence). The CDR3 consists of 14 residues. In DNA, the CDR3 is TGTGCCAGCAGCACCCTTCCGGGGAATGAAAAACTGTTTTTT. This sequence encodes CASSTLPGNEKLFF.

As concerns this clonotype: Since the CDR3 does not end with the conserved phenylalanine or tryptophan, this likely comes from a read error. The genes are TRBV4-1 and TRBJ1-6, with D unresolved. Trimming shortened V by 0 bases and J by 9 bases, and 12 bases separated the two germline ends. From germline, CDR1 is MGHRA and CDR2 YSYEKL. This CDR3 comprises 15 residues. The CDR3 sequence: CASSQDPLVISPLHL. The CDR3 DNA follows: TGCGCCAGCAGCCAAGATCCCCTCGTGATTTCACCCCTCCACTTA.